A single sample gave rise to the 7 T cell receptor beta chains below, sequenced in a study of blood T cell repertoires in COVID-19. Produced via immunoSEQ multiplex PCR; TCRdb's table is partial and in-frame only. This table has tens of thousands of clones, around 74% appearing once. Sequenced: peripheral blood. Receptors originate from a human donor in a cohort sampled during active COVID-19.

This clone has just a few counts. The chain joins TRBV19 to TRBJ2-7; D uncertain. The germline CDR1 and CDR2 sequences are LNHDA and SQIVND (reference sequence). The CDR3 runs 16 residues. The ends were cut back, 5 bases at V and 7 bases at J, with 24 bases in the middle. Here the CDR3 reads CASSPHLPVGPTEQYF. CDR3 in DNA: TGTGCCAGTAGTCCTCACCTTCCGGTCGGTCCCACTGAGCAGTACTTC.

V is TRBV6-4 and J is TRBJ1-5; 8 nucleotides match TRBD1. This CDR3 region has 12 residues. J was trimmed by 7 bases and V by 6 bases; bases with no gene match: 2. In germline, CDR1 is MRHNA, CDR2 SNTAGT. This chain's CDR3 is CASRQGGQPQHF. In DNA form, the CDR3 reads TGTGCCAGCAGACAGGGGGGGCAGCCCCAGCATTTT.

This clone was counted between two and nine times. The chain uses TRBV11-2 and TRBJ2-5; D may be TRBD2 (5 bases). The germline V gene encodes CDR1 SGHAT and CDR2 FQNNGV. The CDR3 consists of 15 residues. Between the trimmed V and J ends, which lost 4 bases and 2 bases, there was a span of 14 bases. The CDR3 sequence: CASSWGTGIQETQYF. The CDR3 coding sequence is TGTGCCAGCAGCTGGGGAACGGGAATACAAGAGACCCAGTACTTC.

This rearrangement joins TRBV7-2 to TRBJ1-1, with D hard to call. V lost 3 bases, J lost 5 bases, and 13 bases lay in between. The CDR3 runs 14 residues. Germline V gene sequence: CDR1 SGHTA, CDR2 FQGNSA. Written as DNA, the CDR3 is TGTGCCAGCAGCTTTAGTCGGTACCGGACTGAAGCTTTCTTT. Its protein product is CASSFSRYRTEAFF. Filled out from reference TRBV7-2 and TRBJ1-1, the complete variable domain reads GAGVSQSPSNKVTEKGKDVELRCDPISGHTALYWYRQSLGQGLEFLIYFQGNSAPDKSGLPSDRFSAERTGGSVSTLTIQRTQQEDSAVYLCASSFSRYRTEAFFGQGTRLTVV.

The chain recombines TRBV9 with TRBJ2-5, with unresolved D. CDR1 and CDR2 from the germline V gene are SGDLS and YYNGEE. Trimming pared 0 bases from V and 6 bases from J, leaving 9 bases between. The CDR3 sequence is 13 residues long. CDR3 bases: TGTGCCAGCAGCGTAGGAGTGTTTCAGACCCAGTACTTC. Amino acids: CASSVGVFQTQYF.

This chain joins TRBV6-5 and TRBJ1-5; D ambiguous. Trimming pared 8 bases from V and 3 bases from J, leaving 11 bases between. CDR1 and CDR2 (germline): MNHEY, SVGAGI. The CDR3 loop spans 13 amino acids. The CDR3 DNA is TGTGCCAGCCGGATGGACTTCAATCAGCCCCAGCATTTT. Residues: CASRMDFNQPQHF.

The chain links TRBV28 to TRBJ1-5; the match to TRBD1 covers 7 bases. Germline CDR1 and CDR2: MDHEN and SYDVKM. With V trimmed by 6 bases and J by 5 bases, 10 bases remained unmatched. This CDR3 is built from 15 residues. This chain's CDR3 is CASRRRQGSDQPQHF. The CDR3, as DNA: TGTGCCAGCAGACGACGACAGGGAAGTGATCAGCCCCAGCATTTT.